This entry describes one T cell receptor (beta chain). The data were taken from a study of blood T cell repertoires in COVID-19. Turning to the study itself: The United States, Italy and Spain supplied acute and convalescent COVID-19 samples. PBMCs, B-cell-depleted T cells, or T cells provided the cDNA or gDNA that made up the material.

Authors' methods: It was from reference gene primer amplification that nucleated cell counts were estimated. Produced via immunoSEQ multiplex PCR; TCRdb's table is partial and in-frame only. The V and J calls and clone size were taken over from that table, and D and trimming were inferred from the DNA. The sample has 250,000 to 300,000 clones, around 87% seen once. This CDR3 region has 18 residues. CDR1 is KGHSH, CDR2 LQKENI, per germline. The V segment lost 3 bases and the J segment 3 bases; nucleotides outside the gene matches: 12. The chain employs TRBV18 and TRBJ2-2; 8 bases are a match to TRBD1. Sequences were obtained from peripheral blood. The clonotype originates from a woman aged 50 to 60 who had recovered from COVID-19. CDR3 sequence (DNA): TGTGCCAGCTCACCGCAACCACCGACAGGGGTATACACCGGGGAGCTGTTTTTT. Translation gives CASSPQPPTGVYTGELFF.